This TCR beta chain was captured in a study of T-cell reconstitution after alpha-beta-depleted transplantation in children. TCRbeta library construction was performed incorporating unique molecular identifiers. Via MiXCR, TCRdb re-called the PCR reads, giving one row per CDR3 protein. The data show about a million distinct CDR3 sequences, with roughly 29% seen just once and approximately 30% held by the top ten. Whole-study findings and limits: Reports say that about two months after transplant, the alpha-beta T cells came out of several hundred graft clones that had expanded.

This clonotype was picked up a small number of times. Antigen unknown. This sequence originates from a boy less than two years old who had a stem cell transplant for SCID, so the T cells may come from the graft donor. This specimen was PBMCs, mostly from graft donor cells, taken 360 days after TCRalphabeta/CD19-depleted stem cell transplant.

In DNA, the CDR3 is TGTGCCAGCAGCCTTAGGGGGACTGGAAACACCATATATTTT. It encodes CASSLRGTGNTIYF. The gene calls are TRBV27 and TRBJ1-3, with D possibly matching TRBD1 (6 bases). The germline V gene encodes CDR1 MNHEY and CDR2 SMNVEV (reference sequence). V lost 6 bases, J lost 2 bases, and 11 bases lay in between. The CDR3 length is 14 residues.